This TCR beta chain was obtained from a study of T-cell reconstitution after alpha-beta-depleted transplantation in children. TCRbeta library preparation incorporated unique molecular identifiers. TCRdb re-analysed the PCR reads in MiXCR, keeping a single row per CDR3 protein. The sample holds nearly 550,000 distinct CDR3 sequences, approximately 20% seen once. The sample here was PBMCs from the stem cell graft donor, taken from the stem cell graft. The clonotype comes from a human donor who donated a stem cell graft to a child with acute lymphoblastic leukemia.

This CDR3 reads CASDRGQVTSGANVLTF. As DNA, the CDR3 is TGTGCCAGCGACAGGGGGCAGGTGACTTCTGGGGCCAACGTCCTGACTTTC. The chain couples TRBV6-1 to TRBJ2-6; 10 bases agree with TRBD1. Trimming at V came to 8 bases and at J to 1 base, leaving 8 bases not matched to a gene. The CDR3 sequence is 17 residues long. The germline V gene encodes CDR1 MNHNS and CDR2 SASEGT.